One sample yielded the 22 T cell receptor beta chains listed below, sequenced in a study of memory CD4+ T cells and cytomegalovirus serostatus. Clones were sequenced by immunoSEQ multiplex PCR, and TCRdb holds only the in-frame ones, with some missing. The sample includes 35,000 to 45,000 clones, around three quarters of them seen just once. The sort gate was single viable CD3+CD4+CD8-CD45RO+ cells for memory CD4+ T cells. Sequences were obtained from memory CD4+ T cells from blood. The receptor set was obtained from an adult in good health and CMV-seropositive.

The chain carries TRBV7-2 and TRBJ1-2; D unclear. The CDR3 covers 12 residues. The germline V gene encodes CDR1 SGHTA and CDR2 FQGNSA. Trimming removed 1 base from V and 9 bases from J, with 9 bases in between. The CDR3 loop is CASSLVHPSYTF. CDR3 nucleotide sequence: TGTGCCAGCAGCTTAGTGCATCCTAGCTACACCTTC.

J is TRBJ2-2 and V is TRBV23-1; D gene unclear. TRBV23-1 is reported as an ORF; its role is uncertain. Trimming cost V 0 bases and J 9 bases, with 5 bases left between them. The length of the CDR3 is 12 residues. This chain's CDR3 is CASSQSGWELFF. CDR3 sequence (DNA): TGCGCCAGCAGTCAATCTGGGTGGGAGCTGTTTTTT.

The table lists this clone with a few counts. The rearrangement joins TRBV28 to TRBJ2-3; D not certain. The germline V gene has CDR1 MDHEN and CDR2 SYDVKM. The length of the CDR3 is 14 residues. V dropped 1 base and J dropped 1 base, with 6 bases sitting between them. The CDR3 region has the DNA TGTGCCAGCAGTTTATTCACCCGCACAGATACGCAGTATTTT. Encoded protein: CASSLFTRTDTQYF.

This clone was seen a single time. The J gene is TRBJ1-1, the V gene TRBV6-6, with 9 bases fitting TRBD1. Losses at the gene ends were 6 bases for V and 11 bases for J; bases not matched to a gene: 13. Germline lookup yields CDR1 MNHNY and CDR2 SVGAGI (reference sequence). This CDR3 contains 14 residues. The CDR3 loop reads CASRVGGDRDDAFF. The CDR3 DNA reads TGTGCCAGCAGAGTGGGGGGGGACAGGGATGACGCTTTCTTT.

This clone was seen more than once but under ten times. This chain uses TRBV27 with TRBJ1-2; D is unresolved. V shed 10 bases and J shed 8 bases, with 20 bases lying between them. The CDR3 runs to 13 residues. Germline loops: CDR1 MNHEY, CDR2 SMNVEV (reference sequence). Here the CDR3 DNA reads TGTGCCACCTACAGACACGCAGGTTCGGGCTACACCTTC. The encoded protein is CATYRHAGSGYTF.

In this sample, this clone turned up once. The V gene is TRBV15, the J gene TRBJ1-1; D is ambiguous. CDR1 and CDR2 (germline): LNHNV, YYDKDF (reference sequence). This CDR3 contains 16 residues. The V and J ends lost 0 bases and 10 bases respectively, with 21 bases between them. CDR3 nucleotides: TGTGCCACCAGCAGAGATGGTAACCGACGAACACTGGGAGCTTTCTTT. Encoded protein: CATSRDGNRRTLGAFF.

The rearrangement joins TRBV10-1 to TRBJ2-2, with 13 positions matching TRBD2. The CDR3 runs to 14 residues. With V trimmed by 8 bases and J by 6 bases, 3 bases remained unmatched. Germline loops: CDR1 WNHNN, CDR2 SYGVQD (reference sequence). CDR3 sequence (DNA): TGCGCCAGCGCCACTAGCGGGAGGGCCGGGGAGCTGTTTTTT. Translation gives CASATSGRAGELFF.

This clone has only one observation. The chain uses TRBV7-2 and TRBJ2-7; tentatively, D is TRBD2 (5 bases). This CDR3 is built from 17 residues. V was trimmed by 1 base and J by 0 bases, leaving 16 bases between them. Germline-derived CDR1 and CDR2 are SGHTA and FQGNSA. The CDR3 DNA is TGTGCCAGCAGCTTAGTTTACCGGCGAGCGGCCTCCTACGAGCAGTACTTC. Its protein product is CASSLVYRRAASYEQYF.

The chain recombines TRBV15 with TRBJ1-1; D is uncertain. Looked up from germline, CDR1 is LNHNV and CDR2 is YYDKDF (reference sequence). The CDR3 covers 14 residues. V was shortened by 1 base and J by 1 base, with 7 bases between the two germline ends. The CDR3 protein is CATSRVKGNTEAFF. The DNA of the CDR3 is TGTGCCACCAGCAGAGTAAAAGGGAACACTGAAGCTTTCTTT. Filled out from reference TRBV15 and TRBJ1-1, the complete variable domain reads DAMVIQNPRYQVTQFGKPVTLSCSQTLNHNVMYWYQQKSSQAPKLLFHYYDKDFNNEADTPDNFQSRRPNTSFCFLDIRSPGLGDTAMYLCATSRVKGNTEAFFGQGTRLTVV.

V is TRBV28 and J is TRBJ2-3, with D possibly being TRBD1 (5 bases). V was shortened by 5 bases and J by 1 base, with 7 bases between the two germline ends. Looked up from germline, CDR1 is MDHEN and CDR2 is SYDVKM. The CDR3 sequence is 13 residues long. The chain's CDR3 is CASSQQGTDTQYF. For the CDR3, the DNA is TGTGCCAGCAGTCAACAGGGCACAGATACGCAGTATTTT.

In this sample, this clone turned up once. The chain employs TRBV7-2 and TRBJ2-3, with D maybe TRBD2 (5 bases). The CDR3 sequence is 16 residues long. The germline gives CDR1 SGHTA, CDR2 FQGNSA. The ends were cut back, 4 bases at V and 1 base at J, with 15 bases in the middle. In DNA form, the CDR3 reads TGTGCCAGCAGCTCAACTGCTAACGGGGGCACAGATACGCAGTATTTT. Translation: CASSSTANGGTDTQYF. Supplemented by reference TRBV7-2 and TRBJ2-3, the full variable domain reads GAGVSQSPSNKVTEKGKDVELRCDPISGHTALYWYRQSLGQGLEFLIYFQGNSAPDKSGLPSDRFSAERTGGSVSTLTIQRTQQEDSAVYLCASSSTANGGTDTQYFGPGTRLTVL.

V usage is TRBV6-5 and J usage is TRBJ2-7; D may match TRBD1 or TRBD2 (6 bases each). The CDR3 consists of 14 residues. V was clipped by 5 bases and J by 5 bases, with 16 bases between them. Looked up from germline, CDR1 is MNHEY and CDR2 is SVGAGI. The DNA for the CDR3 is TGTGCCAGCAGTGCGCAGAGGGGGGAGAACGAGCAGTACTTC. Residues: CASSAQRGENEQYF.

This rearrangement joins TRBV4-1 to TRBJ2-3; tentatively, D is TRBD1 or TRBD2 (5 bases each). Germline assignment: CDR1 MGHRA and CDR2 YSYEKL. The V and J ends lost 0 bases and 5 bases respectively, with 21 bases between them. The length of the CDR3 is 18 residues. CDR3 loop: CASSQDFSQGVHGDTQYF. As DNA, the CDR3 is TGCGCCAGCAGCCAAGATTTTTCGCAGGGAGTTCACGGAGATACGCAGTATTTT.

A few counts support this clone. The chain uses TRBV5-6 and TRBJ1-5; TRBD1 aligns across 8 bases. Germline-derived CDR1 and CDR2 are SGHDT and YYEEEE. The CDR3 is 13 amino acids. J lost 5 bases, V lost 3 bases, and 1 base had no gene match. CDR3 nucleotides: TGTGCCAGCAGCTCGGACAGGGATCAGCCCCAGCATTTT. It yields the protein CASSSDRDQPQHF.

The rearrangement joins TRBV2 to TRBJ1-6, with 11 bases fitting TRBD1. Losses at the gene ends were 6 bases for V and 8 bases for J; bases not matched to a gene: 9. Germline V gene sequence: CDR1 SNHLY, CDR2 FYNNEI. The length of the CDR3 is 16 residues. The CDR3, as DNA: TGTGCCAGCAGCCCTACCCCGGACAGGGGGCATTCACCCCTCCACTTT. Its translation is CASSPTPDRGHSPLHF.

The rearrangement uses TRBV5-1 and TRBJ2-7; D remains unclear. The length of the CDR3 is 15 residues. Germline CDR1 SGHRS, CDR2 YFSETQ. V lost 4 bases, J lost 1 base, and 15 bases lay in between. CDR3 coding DNA: TGCGCCAGCAGCACCGACTCCCGCAGGTCCTACGAGCAGTACTTC. Translating it yields CASSTDSRRSYEQYF.

The genes are TRBV5-1 and TRBJ1-2; a possible D gene is TRBD1 (5 bases). V gave up 0 bases and J gave up 4 bases, with 13 bases separating them. The CDR3 is made up of 15 amino acids. CDR1 and CDR2 from the germline V gene are SGHRS and YFSETQ. CDR3: CASSLERAGAYGYTF. CDR3 DNA: TGCGCCAGCAGCTTGGAGAGGGCCGGGGCCTATGGCTACACCTTC.

This rearrangement joins TRBV5-1 to TRBJ2-4; maybe TRBD2 (5 bases). Germline CDR1 and CDR2: SGHRS and YFSETQ. Deletions cut 0 bases from V and 8 bases from J, with 12 bases between. The CDR3 length is 14 residues. CDR3 nucleotide sequence: TGCGCCAGCAGCTTGGCCCCGCCCGGGGACATTCAGTACTTC. It encodes CASSLAPPGDIQYF.

This clone was detected once. The CDR3 coding sequence is TGTGCCAGCAGCGAATCCCAGGGGGCGCGGACTGAAGCTTTCTTT. Translated, it gives CASSESQGARTEAFF. The V gene is TRBV9, the J gene TRBJ1-1; the match to TRBD1 covers 8 bases. The germline gives CDR1 SGDLS, CDR2 YYNGEE. V was clipped by 3 bases and J by 5 bases; unmatched bases: 9. This CDR3 spans 15 amino acids.

This sequence joins TRBV6-6 and TRBJ2-7, with 7 bases fitting TRBD2. Germline V gene sequence: CDR1 MNHNY, CDR2 SVGAGI (reference sequence). The CDR3 spans 16 residues. J was trimmed by 5 bases and V by 4 bases; bases with no gene match: 14. This CDR3 reads CASSSQGVGGENEQYF. CDR3 nucleotide sequence: TGTGCCAGCAGTTCACAAGGGGTGGGGGGGGAAAACGAGCAGTACTTC.

The V and J genes are TRBV29-1 and TRBJ1-2; perhaps TRBD1 as D (6 bases). CDR3 length: 11 amino acids. V shed 4 bases and J shed 8 bases, with 11 bases lying between them. The germline V gene encodes CDR1 SQVTM and CDR2 ANQGSEA. The DNA of the CDR3 is TGCAGCGTTGGTGCGGGGGCCGGCTACACCTTC. Translating gives CSVGAGAGYTF. Looking up the rest from reference TRBV29-1 and TRBJ1-2 gives the full variable domain: SAVISQKPSRDICQRGTSLTIQCQVDSQVTMMFWYRQQPGQSLTLIATANQGSEATYESGFVIDKFPISRPNLTFSTLTVSNMSPEDSSIYLCSVGAGAGYTFGSGTRLTVV.

The chain is built from TRBV13 and TRBJ1-1; no clear D. V dropped 3 bases and J dropped 4 bases, with 9 bases sitting between them. The length of the CDR3 is 13 residues. CDR1 and CDR2 from the germline V gene are PRHDT and FYEKMQ (reference sequence). CDR3 loop: CASSLWEGTEAFF. The CDR3 DNA sequence: TGTGCCAGCAGCTTGTGGGAGGGCACTGAAGCTTTCTTT.